Listed below are T cell receptor beta chains from one sample, sequenced in a study of Ad26.COV2.S vaccination and SARS-CoV-2 variants. Sequencing used immunoSEQ multiplex PCR; TCRdb keeps in-frame clones, though not all of them. In the table there are hundreds of thousands of clones, roughly 90% of which are singletons. The sequencing used peripheral blood, collected in a trial of Ad26.COV2.S vaccine versus placebo. All receptors derive from a person aged 18-65 years who received the Ad26.COV2.S COVID-19 vaccine or a placebo. CDR3s include the opening cysteine and the closing phenylalanine or tryptophan. The D gene is left open where the match is weak. Clone sizes are given selectively: once, few, many, or a class where the clone is expanded.

j_call | clone_size | d_call | v_call | cdr3_length | cdr3_nt | cdr3_aa
TRBJ1-2 | - | - | TRBV25-1 | 15 | TGTGCCAGCAGTGAATTTGAGGACGGCAACTATGGCTACACCTTC | CASSEFEDGNYGYTF
TRBJ2-7 | few | TRBD2 | TRBV4-1 | 16 | TGCGCCAGCAGCCAAACTACCCTCTTGGGAGGGCGCGAGCAGTACTTC | CASSQTTLLGGREQYF
TRBJ1-1 | - | - | TRBV27 | 13 | TGTGCCAGCAGTTTATTTGGAGGCACTGAAGCTTTCTTT | CASSLFGGTEAFF
TRBJ1-6 | - | - | TRBV18 | 16 | TGTGCCAGCTCACCGGGAGACTCTGGGAGGGGCTCACCCCTCCACTTT | CASSPGDSGRGSPLHF
TRBJ1-6 | few | TRBD1 | TRBV19 | 16 | TGTGCCAGTAGTATGGCCATGGGACAGTCAGCCTCACCCCTCCACTTT | CASSMAMGQSASPLHF
TRBJ1-2 | - | TRBD1 | TRBV7-2 | 14 | TGTGCCAGCAGCCCCTCGGACAGGCCCGGGGGCTACACCTTC | CASSPSDRPGGYTF
TRBJ2-1 | - | TRBD2 | TRBV19 | 15 | TGTGCCAGTACCGTAGGGACTAGCGGCTACAATGAGCAGTTCTTC | CASTVGTSGYNEQFF
TRBJ2-7 | - | TRBD1 | TRBV2 | 15 | TGTGCCAGCAGTGAAACACAGGGGGGCTCCTACGAGCAGTACTTC | CASSETQGGSYEQYF
TRBJ1-1 | - | - | TRBV28 | 15 | TGTGCCAGCAGTCCCTTACCCGGAACGAACACTGAAGCTTTCTTT | CASSPLPGTNTEAFF
TRBJ2-4 | - | - | TRBV4-1 | 17 | TGCGCCAGCAGCCAAGATAGAGGGGGGCTGACCTCGGACATTCAGTACTTC | CASSQDRGGLTSDIQYF
TRBJ1-1 | few | - | TRBV30 | 17 | TGTGCCTGGGGCCGGCCGGGGGGCACTCGAGCGAACACTGAAGCTTTCTTT | CAWGRPGGTRANTEAFF
TRBJ1-4 | - | - | TRBV19 | 14 | TGTGCCAGTAGTATCGTGGTCGTGGGGGAAAAACTGTTTTTT | CASSIVVVGEKLFF
TRBJ1-4 | - | - | TRBV28 | 15 | TGTGCCAGCAGGCCCCTAGACGGAATGGGTGAAAAACTGTTTTTT | CASRPLDGMGEKLFF
TRBJ1-2 | - | TRBD1 | TRBV24-1 | 14 | TGTGCCACCAGCTACAGGGGGCTGGACCATGGCTACACCTTC | CATSYRGLDHGYTF
TRBJ2-1 | - | - | TRBV19 | 15 | TGTGCCAGGCTGCCAAGGGGAGCGTCCTACAATGAGCAGTTCTTC | CARLPRGASYNEQFF
TRBJ2-1 | - | TRBD2 | TRBV7-2 | 13 | TGTGCCAGCGGGCTAGCGGGTAGCAATGAGCAGTTCTTC | CASGLAGSNEQFF
TRBJ2-3 | - | TRBD1 | TRBV4-1 | 16 | TGCGCCAGCAGCCAAGGGGGACAGGGGGCCGGAGATACGCAGTATTTT | CASSQGGQGAGDTQYF
TRBJ2-7 | - | TRBD1 | TRBV5-4 | 15 | TGTGCCAGCAGACAGGGGACAGGGGGGTACTACGAGCAGTACTTC | CASRQGTGGYYEQYF
TRBJ2-1 | - | - | TRBV5-1 | 13 | TGCGCCAGCAGCTTGGTTATGGGGCCCCTCCAGTTCTTC | CASSLVMGPLQFF
TRBJ2-7 | few | TRBD1 | TRBV6-5 | 14 | TGTGCCAGCACCTTGGGACAGGGGGCCTACGAGCAGTACTTC | CASTLGQGAYEQYF
TRBJ2-5 | - | TRBD2 | TRBV27 | 16 | TGTGCCAGCAGTCGGCTAGCGGGAAGTGGGGGGGAGACCCAGTACTTC | CASSRLAGSGGETQYF
TRBJ1-1 | - | - | TRBV11-2 | 16 | TGTGCCAGCAGTTTCTTTAGAAGCGGGCAAATGGCTGAAGCTTTCTTT | CASSFFRSGQMAEAFF
TRBJ1-2 | - | TRBD1 | TRBV5-1 | 14 | TGCGCCAGCAGCTTGAGGGGGGACAGCTATGGCTACACCTTC | CASSLRGDSYGYTF
TRBJ1-2 | - | - | TRBV28 | 13 | TGTGCCAGCAGCTCCACAGGGTGGGAAGGCTACACCTTC | CASSSTGWEGYTF
TRBJ1-3 | few | - | TRBV7-2 | 15 | TGTGCCAGCAGCTTAGTTCGGGTCCCAGGAAACACCATATATTTT | CASSLVRVPGNTIYF
TRBJ1-5 | - | TRBD1 | TRBV4-1 | 16 | TGCGCCAGCAGCACCAAACAGGGGAGTAGCAATCAGCCCCAGCATTTT | CASSTKQGSSNQPQHF
TRBJ1-2 | - | - | TRBV30 | 12 | TGTGCCTGGGGAGACGGGGCCTATGGCTACACCTTC | CAWGDGAYGYTF
TRBJ1-1 | - | TRBD1 | TRBV6-5 | 14 | TGTGCCAGCCTCCCCCGCGCAGGGGGCACTGAAGCTTTCTTT | CASLPRAGGTEAFF
TRBJ1-5 | - | - | TRBV24-1 | 14 | TGTGCCACCAGTGAGAGTAGTAACAATCAGCCCCAGCATTTT | CATSESSNNQPQHF
TRBJ2-1 | - | - | TRBV25-1 | 16 | TGTGCCAGCAGTGAAGAGGAAGGGTTTTCCTACAATGAGCAGTTCTTC | CASSEEEGFSYNEQFF
TRBJ2-7 | - | - | TRBV5-1 | 13 | TGCGCCAGCAGCGTGGACAATGCCTACGAGCAGTACTTC | CASSVDNAYEQYF
TRBJ1-5 | - | - | TRBV24-1 | 14 | TGTGCCACCAGTGATCTGGGTGGGAATCAGCCCCAGCATTTT | CATSDLGGNQPQHF
TRBJ2-7 | - | - | TRBV13 | 11 | TGTGCCAGCAGCGACTCCTACGAGCAGTACTTC | CASSDSYEQYF
TRBJ2-3 | - | - | TRBV12-3/TRBV12-4 | 13 | TGTGCCAGCAGTTGGAGGGGCACAGATACGCAGTATTTT | CASSWRGTDTQYF
TRBJ1-2 | - | - | TRBV12-3/TRBV12-4 | 13 | TGTGCCAGCACTGGGGTTCCCAACTATGGCTACACCTTC | CASTGVPNYGYTF
TRBJ2-4 | - | - | TRBV7-2 | 13 | TGTGCCAGCAGCTCCCCGGTCGAAAACATTCAGTACTTC | CASSSPVENIQYF
TRBJ1-1 | - | - | TRBV28 | 14 | TGTGCCAGCACGGTTCGGCCCCTGAACACTGAAGCTTTCTTT | CASTVRPLNTEAFF
TRBJ1-2 | once | TRBD1 | TRBV5-5 | 16 | TGTGCCAGCATCCTGACGATGGACAGGCTCTGGGGTGGCTACACCTTC | CASILTMDRLWGGYTF
TRBJ2-1 | - | - | TRBV11-2 | 15 | TGTGCCAGCAGCCTCGCCGGGGACCCCTACAATGAGCAGTTCTTC | CASSLAGDPYNEQFF
TRBJ2-7 | - | - | TRBV2 | 13 | TGTGCCAGCAGTGAAGACAGGGCCGGCGAGCAGTACTTC | CASSEDRAGEQYF
TRBJ2-1 | - | - | TRBV7-9 | 14 | TGTGCCAGCAGCTTAGAGGGGCTCTACAATGAGCAGTTCTTC | CASSLEGLYNEQFF